The sample holds many counts of the clone carrying this T cell receptor beta chain. The CDR3 has 11 residues. Trimming removed 3 bases at V and 6 bases at J, with 2 bases between. Per the germline V gene, CDR1 is MNHEY and CDR2 is SMNVEV (reference sequence). With a J-beta primer mix and a sample-barcoded 5' primer, a second PCR ran 7 to 11 cycles. Per sample, CDR3-containing paired-end reads numbered at least 2.5 million. TCRdb re-called the 5' RACE reads through MiXCR, storing one row per CDR3 protein. The profile covers roughly 680,000 distinct CDR3 sequences, with roughly 21% appearing a single time and roughly 3.7% taken by the ten largest. The record originates from a study of blood T cells in healthy people across ages.

This sequence originates from a man aged 65 to 85 in good health. The material sequenced was blood. This rearrangement joins TRBV27 to TRBJ2-2; D ambiguous. This CDR3 is CASSFAGELFF. The DNA of the CDR3 is TGTGCCAGCAGTTTTGCCGGGGAGCTGTTTTTT.